Each of the 12 T cell receptor delta chains below was sequenced from the same sample in a study of γδ T cells in repeated Plasmodium falciparum infection. TCRdb used CATT to re-call clones from the multiplex PCR reads. Of 70,000 to 95,000 delta-chain clones detected, 1.4% to 1.5% appear once; the ten largest clones hold approximately 10%. Bulk repertoires came from Vgamma9/Vdelta2+ or Vdelta2-negative gammadelta T cells flow-sorted from PBMC. The sequenced sample consisted of gamma-delta T cells from blood. The receptor set was obtained from a pool of human donors (malaria-infected and uninfected, not separated).

This clone was seen only a few times. The protein that TCRdb holds for this DNA derives from a much larger clone and differs from the translated DNA at residue 18, which likely indicates a read error; the protein shown here is translated from the DNA. No J gene was called, and the V gene is TRDV2; the DNA was not used to check the table's D call, TRDD3. The CDR3 contains 20 residues. Germline values: CDR1 GEAIGNYY, CDR2 EKD. The CDR3: CACDTLGDFTLSWDTRQVFF. As DNA, the CDR3 is TGTGCCTGTGACACTCTGGGGGACTTCACCCTCTCCTGGGACACCCGACAGGTGTTTTTC.

There are many counts of this clone. TCRdb's entry gives the protein of a much larger clone, which mismatches this DNA's translation at residue 13, likely from a read error; the protein reported here is translated from the DNA. The chain recombines TRDV1 with TRDJ1; D is perhaps TRDD3 (5 bases). V shed 0 bases and J shed 3 bases, with 20 bases lying between them. The CDR3 totals 18 residues. CDR1 TSWWSYY and CDR2 QGS come from the germline V gene. The CDR3 DNA sequence: TGTGCTCTTGGGGAACTAGTTCCCTGGGAGCCGTACGCCGATAAACTCATCTTT. Translating it yields CALGELVPWEPYADKLIF.

Remarks on this clone: A far larger clone differs by one base, so this is likely a read error. The sample contains more than one DNA sequence encoding this CDR3. In DNA form, the CDR3 reads TGTGCTCTTGGGGAACGGAGGTGGGGGCCCTCCGACAAACTCATCTTT. Encoded protein: CALGERRWGPSDKLIF. The chain links TRDV1 to TRDJ1, with D possibly TRDD3 on 6 matching bases. Here the J gene was assigned by germline matching of the DNA, as TCRdb has none. This CDR3 is built from 16 residues. CDR1 and CDR2 from the germline V gene are TSWWSYY and QGS.

Regarding this clone: The translation of this DNA and the TCRdb protein of a much larger clone differ at residue 12, probably owing to a read error; the protein shown here is translated from the DNA. The chain uses TRDV1 and TRDJ1, with TRDD3 identical over 8 bases. Trimming cost V 2 bases and J 0 bases; bases outside gene matches: 26. The V gene's germline CDR1 is TSWWSYY and CDR2 QGS. This CDR3 has 23 amino acids. CDR3 loop: CALGERGMTFTEGYAVYTDKLIF. The CDR3 DNA reads TGTGCTCTTGGGGAAAGGGGCATGACTTTCACTGAGGGATACGCGGTGTACACCGATAAACTCATCTTT.

There are a few counts of this clone. The TCRdb protein, from a much larger clone, departs from this DNA's translation at residue 17, likely by read error; the protein shown derives from the DNA. V usage is TRDV2 and J usage is TRDJ1, with 11 bases aligning to TRDD3. With V trimmed by 0 bases and J by 0 bases, 32 bases remained unmatched. There are 26 residues in the CDR3. Looked up from germline, CDR1 is GEAIGNYY and CDR2 is EKD. The CDR3 DNA is TGTGCCTGTGACACCGTAAGGCCTCCTACTGGGCTTGGGGGATACGCGATGGGTCAGTACACCGATAAACTCATCTTT. Amino acid sequence: CACDTVRPPTGLGGYAMGQYTDKLIF.

On this clone: This DNA's translation and the protein TCRdb lists, from a much larger clone, do not match at residue 11, likely due to a read error; the protein shown is translated from the DNA. The chain uses TRDV2 and TRDJ1; 9 bases are shared with TRDD3. The J gene, not given by TCRdb, was assigned here from a germline match of the nucleotide sequence. This CDR3 spans 14 amino acids. V lost 1 base to trimming and J lost 9 bases; unmatched junction nucleotides: 8. Germline CDR1 GEAIGNYY, CDR2 EKD. CDR3 DNA sequence: TGTGCCTGTGACACGCTGGGGGATCGGAATGAACTCATCTTT. It yields the protein CACDTLGDRNELIF.

Regarding this clone: A read error likely explains why the TCRdb protein, taken from a much larger clone, differs from this DNA's translation at residue 22; the protein shown is translated from the DNA. J gene calling gave no result, while the V gene is TRDV1; TRDD3 is the table's D call and was not checked against the DNA. The CDR3 length is 24 residues. Germline CDR1 TSWWSYY, CDR2 QGS. CDR3 coding DNA: TGTGCTCTTGGGGAACTCAGATCCTACCTCCTTCGTACTGGGGGATATATCCACACCGATAAACACATCTTT. This gives the protein CALGELRSYLLRTGGYIHTDKHIF.

This clone counts as medium-sized (0.01 to 0.1%). The chain uses TRDV2 and TRDJ1, with a weak D call TRDD3 (5 bases). Germline CDR1 and CDR2: GEAIGNYY and EKD. V was shortened by 0 bases and J by 0 bases, with 25 bases between the two germline ends. This CDR3 comprises 20 residues. CDR3 in amino acids: CACDTVGSGGALLYTDKLIF. The CDR3 nucleotides read TGTGCCTGTGACACCGTGGGATCAGGGGGGGCCCTCCTTTACACCGATAAACTCATCTTT.

Points on this clone: One base separates it from a far larger clone, so it is likely a read error. The same CDR3 arises from other DNA sequences in this sample as well. The V gene is listed as TRDV1; no J gene was called; the tabulated D call, TRDD3, remains unverified against the DNA. The germline V gene has CDR1 TSWWSYY and CDR2 QGS. This CDR3 region has 24 residues. The CDR3: CALGERDSLNHLLGDTVNTDKLIF. CDR3 DNA: TGTGCTCTTGGGGAACGGGACTCCCTAAACCATTTACTGGGGGATACGGTGAACACCGATAAACTTATCTTT.

Note on this clone: A far larger clone is off by one base, so a read error is likely. The sample carries other DNA sequences with the same CDR3. In nucleotides, the CDR3 is TGTGCTCTTGGGGAACGGAGACATACCGATAAGCTCATCTTT. Translating gives CALGERRHTDKLIF. The V gene is TRDV1, the J gene TRDJ1; D unclear. Per the germline V gene, CDR1 is TSWWSYY and CDR2 is QGS. CDR3 length equals 14 residues.

This clone was seen repeatedly, ten times or more. The chain couples TRDV2 to TRDJ1; 8 bases map to TRDD3. No J segment appears in TCRdb, so it was assigned here by matching the sequence to germline. The V gene end was trimmed by 3 bases and the J gene end by 2 bases; junction bases not matched to a gene: 7. The CDR3 has 15 residues. The germline V gene has CDR1 GEAIGNYY and CDR2 EKD. The CDR3 DNA is TGTGCCTGTGACCCACTGGGGGCTAAAACCGATAAACTCATCTTT. This sequence encodes CACDPLGAKTDKLIF.

This clone was seen only a few times. The protein TCRdb lists belongs to a much larger clone and differs from this DNA's translation at residue 11, which points to a read error; the protein shown is made from the DNA. The rearrangement joins TRDV1 to TRDJ1; the match to TRDD3 covers 10 bases. No J gene is reported in TCRdb; it was inferred here by comparing the DNA with germline. CDR3 length: 21 residues. Germline-derived CDR1 and CDR2 are TSWWSYY and QGS. Trimming took 0 bases from V and 3 from J; bases not matched to a gene: 19. The CDR3 reads CALGELRSGLHWGMGPDKLIF. The DNA of the CDR3 is TGTGCTCTTGGGGAACTACGTTCGGGTCTACACTGGGGGATGGGCCCCGATAAACTCATCTTT.